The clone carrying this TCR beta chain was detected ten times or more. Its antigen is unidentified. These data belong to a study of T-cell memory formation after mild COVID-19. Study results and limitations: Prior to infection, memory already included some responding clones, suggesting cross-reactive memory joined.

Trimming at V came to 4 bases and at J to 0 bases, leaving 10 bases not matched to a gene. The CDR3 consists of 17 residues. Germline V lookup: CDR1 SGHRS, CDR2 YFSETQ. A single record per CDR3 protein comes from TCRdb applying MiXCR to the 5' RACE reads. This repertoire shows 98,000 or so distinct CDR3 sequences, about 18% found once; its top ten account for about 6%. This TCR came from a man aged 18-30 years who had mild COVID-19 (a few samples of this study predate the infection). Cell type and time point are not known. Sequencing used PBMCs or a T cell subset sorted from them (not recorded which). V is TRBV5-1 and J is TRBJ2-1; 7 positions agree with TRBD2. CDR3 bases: TGCGCCAGCAGCCCCAAAGCGGGGACCAGCTCCTACAATGAGCAGTTCTTC. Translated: CASSPKAGTSSYNEQFF.